The text below deals with one TCR beta chain. The CDR3 runs to 18 residues. Germline-derived CDR1 and CDR2 are LGHNA and YNFKEQ. V lost 1 base to trimming and J lost 0 bases; unmatched junction nucleotides: 5. The study enrolled healthy HIV-negative adults without recent acute infections or vaccinations as donors. This sample is drawn from a study of shared clonotypes between healthy human individuals. Study-level background: A couple of women and three men aged 18 to 49 made up the donors.

Ten immunoSEQ deep assay plates were used to sequence unsorted PBMC DNA. Repertoires were generated with immunoSEQ multiplex PCR, while TCRdb's copy carries only in-frame clones and drops some. Of 530,000 or so clones in the sample, around 79% were seen once. Sequencing was done on a sample of PBMCs. The clonotype originates from a woman in her 40s in good health. Some clones in this sample may be carry-over from other donors' samples. The chain recombines TRBV4-2 with TRBJ2-3; TRBD2 matches at 12 bases. The CDR3 loop is CASSQALAGGPSTDTQYF. The CDR3 coding sequence is TGTGCCAGCAGCCAAGCTCTAGCGGGAGGGCCTAGCACAGATACGCAGTATTTT.